This T cell receptor beta chain was recovered during a study of T cell responses to AZD1222 COVID-19 vaccine. The protocol was immunoSEQ multiplex PCR, while the TCRdb copy is restricted to in-frame clones and leaves out a portion. Of 100,000 or so clones listed, 82% are singletons. The CDR3 runs to 14 residues. Germline V gene sequence: CDR1 SGHRS, CDR2 YFSETQ. V dropped 0 bases and J dropped 5 bases, with 11 bases sitting between them. Sequenced here: peripheral blood, sampled on day 0 of AZD1222 vaccination. This sequence joins TRBV5-1 and TRBJ2-5; possible D gene TRBD1, 5 bases. This sequence originates from an adult in good health. CDR3 sequence: CASSLGQGYETQYF. The CDR3 DNA reads TGCGCCAGCAGCTTGGGCCAGGGATACGAGACCCAGTACTTC.